These 25 T cell receptor beta chains were sequenced from one sample in a study of TIL therapy for anti-PD-1-resistant metastatic lung cancer. Time point specified: pre-treatment sample, taken before nivolumab and TIL therapy. The libraries were made with immunoSEQ v3. Assay: immunoSEQ multiplex PCR; the TCRdb copy retains only in-frame clones and omits some. This sample carries around 33,000 clones, 74% of them seen once, and the ten largest clones take about 3%. The sequencing here drew on blood, taken at baseline. The receptors shown here come from a woman aged 30 to 85 with non-small cell lung cancer.

This clone has only one observation. V is TRBV28 and J is TRBJ2-2; D is ambiguous. Trimming took 4 bases from V and 8 from J, leaving 5 bases between them. The CDR3 runs to 11 residues. CDR1 MDHEN and CDR2 SYDVKM come from the germline V gene. CDR3 in DNA: TGTGCCAGCAGTTATAAAGGGGAGCTGTTTTTT. It is translated as CASSYKGELFF.

The J gene is TRBJ2-2, the V gene TRBV5-6; 11 bases line up with TRBD2. This CDR3 has 16 amino acids. V gave up 0 bases and J gave up 3 bases; unmatched junction bases: 1. Germline V CDR1 and CDR2: SGHDT, YYEEEE. The chain's CDR3 is CASSLAGLADTGELFF. The CDR3 DNA reads TGTGCCAGCAGCTTGGCGGGACTAGCGGACACCGGGGAGCTGTTTTTT. Full variable domain (remainder filled in from reference TRBV5-6 and TRBJ2-2): DAGVTQSPTHLIKTRGQQVTLRCSPKSGHDTVSWYQQALGQGPQFIFQYYEEEERQRGNFPDRFSGHQFPNYSSELNVNALLLGDSALYLCASSLAGLADTGELFFGEGSRLTVL.

The V and J genes are TRBV30 and TRBJ2-7, with 11 bases matching TRBD2. CDR3 length equals 12 residues. V was clipped by 7 bases and J by 7 bases; unmatched bases: 6. From germline, CDR1 is GTSNPN and CDR2 SVGIG (reference sequence). The CDR3 region has the DNA TGTGCCTTTAGCGGGAGGGCCGGGGAGCAGTACTTC. Its translation is CAFSGRAGEQYF.

There are a few counts of this clone. The J gene is TRBJ2-7, the V gene TRBV2; 7 bases align to TRBD1. Germline CDR1 is SNHLY and CDR2 is FYNNEI. The CDR3 is 14 amino acids. V trimming: 2 bases; J trimming: 7 bases; junction bases outside the gene matches: 8. CDR3 nucleotide sequence: TGTGCCAGCAGTGAACTAGCTGCCAGGGGGGAGCAGTACTTC. Translated: CASSELAARGEQYF.

This clone was detected only a few times. The CDR3 loop is CASRRQLYEQYF. Here the CDR3 DNA reads TGTGCCAGCAGAAGACAGCTCTACGAGCAGTACTTC. The chain links TRBV2 to TRBJ2-7, with D perhaps TRBD1 (5 bases). The CDR3 loop spans 12 amino acids. The germline gives CDR1 SNHLY, CDR2 FYNNEI. Trimming stripped 6 bases from V and 3 bases from J, with 9 bases between.

The chain uses TRBV7-6 and TRBJ2-3; a possible D gene is TRBD2 (6 bases). The CDR3 totals 13 residues. Germline loops: CDR1 SGHVS, CDR2 FNYEAQ. Trimming removed 5 bases at V and 6 bases at J, with 12 bases between. The CDR3 DNA reads TGTGCCAGCAGCGCCCGGACTATGGATACGCAGTATTTT. It encodes CASSARTMDTQYF.

This clone was found a few times. The V and J genes are TRBV30 and TRBJ1-1; no reliable D call. Deletions cut 0 bases from V and 1 base from J, with 12 bases between. CDR3 length: 15 amino acids. Germline V gives CDR1 GTSNPN, CDR2 SVGIG (reference sequence). The DNA of the CDR3 is TGTGCCTGGAGTGTGAGGGCAGTGACGAACACTGAAGCTTTCTTT. Protein product: CAWSVRAVTNTEAFF.

This clone was counted only a few times. The rearrangement joins TRBV6-6 to TRBJ1-3; D remains unclear. The CDR3 extends over 11 amino acids. Trimming left V 4 bases short and J 5 bases short, with 3 bases between. Germline V gene sequence: CDR1 MNHNY, CDR2 SVGAGI (reference sequence). CDR3 amino acids: CASSSRNTIYF. The CDR3 nucleotides are TGTGCCAGCAGTTCTCGAAACACCATATATTTT.

J is TRBJ2-1 and V is TRBV5-1; the match to TRBD2 covers 7 bases. Unmatched junction bases numbered 10, after V lost 1 base and J lost 9 bases. Germline loops: CDR1 SGHRS, CDR2 YFSETQ. This CDR3 region has 15 residues. The CDR3 nucleotides are TGCGCCAGCAGCTTGTTTGCTGCGGGAGATGGTGAGCAGTTCTTC. Translated, it gives CASSLFAAGDGEQFF.

This chain joins TRBV19 and TRBJ2-1, with a weak D call TRBD2 (6 bases). Germline V gives CDR1 LNHDA, CDR2 SQIVND (reference sequence). This CDR3 is built from 15 residues. V was shortened by 4 bases and J by 5 bases, with 15 bases between the two germline ends. DNA of the CDR3: TGTGCCAGTAGTACCTATCGAGCGGGCGACAATGAGCAGTTCTTC. Translating gives CASSTYRAGDNEQFF.

The chain has TRBV19 and TRBJ1-5; D not resolved. Germline-derived CDR1 and CDR2 are LNHDA and SQIVND (reference sequence). CDR3 length equals 14 residues. V lost 5 bases and J 4 bases, leaving 12 bases between the germline ends. CDR3 sequence: CASSPVRRNQPQHF. Here the CDR3 DNA reads TGTGCCAGTAGTCCCGTGAGAAGAAATCAGCCCCAGCATTTT. Supplemented by reference TRBV19 and TRBJ1-5, the full variable domain reads DGGITQSPKYLFRKEGQNVTLSCEQNLNHDAMYWYRQDPGQGLRLIYYSQIVNDFQKGDIAEGYSVSREKKESFPLTVTSAQKNPTAFYLCASSPVRRNQPQHFGDGTRLSIL.

The chain carries TRBV21-1 and TRBJ1-5. TRBV21-1 is designated a pseudogene. This CDR3 spans 15 amino acids. This chain's CDR3 is CASSKEAGSDQPQHF. The CDR3 region has the DNA TGTGCCAGCAGCAAAGAAGCAGGGAGTGATCAGCCCCAGCATTTT.

By share, this clone ranks as medium-sized (0.01 to 0.1%). This chain's CDR3 is CASSQGERREKLFF. The CDR3 coding sequence is TGCGCCAGCAGCCAAGGGGAGAGGAGGGAAAAACTGTTTTTT. The gene calls are TRBV4-1 and TRBJ1-4; D is uncertain. Trimming took 1 base from V and 8 from J, leaving 11 bases between them. Germline loops: CDR1 MGHRA, CDR2 YSYEKL. This CDR3 comprises 14 residues.

The chain employs TRBV5-1 and TRBJ2-2; 7 nucleotides align to TRBD2. This CDR3 is built from 15 residues. Germline values: CDR1 SGHRS, CDR2 YFSETQ. The J segment lost 4 bases and the V segment lost 2 bases, leaving 5 bases of the junction unmatched. CDR3 in amino acids: CASSFSLAATGELFF. CDR3 sequence (DNA): TGCGCCAGCAGCTTTTCTCTAGCGGCCACCGGGGAGCTGTTTTTT.

The rearrangement uses TRBV5-1 and TRBJ2-1, with 12 bases identical to TRBD2. Trimming removed 4 bases from V and 5 bases from J; junction bases left unmatched: 4. There are 15 residues in the CDR3. Germline assignment: CDR1 SGHRS and CDR2 YFSETQ. CDR3 coding DNA: TGCGCCAGCAGCCAGGCTAGCGGGAGGGACAATGAGCAGTTCTTC. This translates into CASSQASGRDNEQFF.

The chain recombines TRBV15 with TRBJ2-1; D may be TRBD2 (6 bases). V was clipped by 6 bases and J by 7 bases, with 19 bases between them. Germline values: CDR1 LNHNV, CDR2 YYDKDF (reference sequence). This CDR3 is 15 amino acids long. Here the CDR3 reads CATRVPGDGDNEQFF. CDR3 coding DNA: TGTGCCACCAGAGTCCCGGGAGATGGGGATAATGAGCAGTTCTTC.

This sequence joins TRBV11-2 and TRBJ2-7; no firm D call. Deletions cut 0 bases from V and 2 bases from J, with 11 bases between. Germline V gene data show CDR1 as SGHAT and CDR2 as FQNNGV. This CDR3 region has 15 residues. The CDR3 sequence: CASSLDDAATYEQYF. The CDR3 DNA reads TGTGCCAGCAGCTTAGATGACGCAGCTACCTACGAGCAGTACTTC.

The chain uses TRBV21-1 and TRBJ1-5; TRBD1 reflects the table's D call only, with no check against the DNA. TRBV21-1 constitutes a pseudogene. The CDR3 totals 14 residues. This CDR3 is CASSTGQGNRPQHF. CDR3 DNA: TGTGCCAGCAGCACCGGACAGGGTAACCGGCCCCAGCATTTT.

This clone came up a few times. J is TRBJ2-7 and V is TRBV7-9; possibly TRBD1 or TRBD2 for D (5 bases each). This CDR3 comprises 14 residues. Germline V gives CDR1 SEHNR, CDR2 FQNEAQ (reference sequence). Trimming shortened V by 5 bases and J by 6 bases, and 17 bases separated the two germline ends. The CDR3 DNA is TGTGCCAGCAGCCAAGCAGGGACCTCCCGCGAGCAGTACTTC. Its protein is CASSQAGTSREQYF.

V gene TRBV5-4 combines with J gene TRBJ2-6; TRBD1 agrees at 7 bases. Germline V CDR1 and CDR2: SGHNT, YYREEE (reference sequence). This CDR3 region has 18 residues. The J segment lost 1 base and the V segment lost 0 bases, leaving 7 bases of the junction unmatched. The CDR3 is CASSLDGQAGSGANVLTF. The CDR3 DNA is TGTGCCAGCAGCTTGGATGGACAGGCAGGGTCTGGGGCCAACGTCCTGACTTTC. Complete variable domain (other parts from reference TRBV5-4 and TRBJ2-6): ETGVTQSPTHLIKTRGQQVTLRCSSQSGHNTVSWYQQALGQGPQFIFQYYREEENGRGNFPPRFSGLQFPNYSSELNVNALELDDSALYLCASSLDGQAGSGANVLTFGAGSRLTVL.

Only one count was recorded for this clone. One end of the junction fails to match germline, which may point to a read error. The chain has TRBV6-5 and TRBJ2-1; the D gene could be TRBD1 or TRBD2 (5 bases each). CDR1 MNHEY and CDR2 SVGAGI come from the germline V gene. The CDR3 runs 15 residues. CDR3 residues: CASTYSGTGYNEQFF. CDR3 bases: TGTGCCAGCACTTACTCTGGGACGGGCTACAATGAGCAGTTCTTC.

This clone turned up a few times. The chain links TRBV2 to TRBJ1-1; 7 nucleotides align to TRBD1. The junction had 5 bases not matched to a gene; V was cut back by 7 bases and J by 6 bases. Germline assignment: CDR1 SNHLY and CDR2 FYNNEI. This CDR3 has 12 amino acids. As DNA, the CDR3 is TGTGCCAGCAAAAGGGGGCTCGCTGAAGCTTTCTTT. Translated, it gives CASKRGLAEAFF.

The gene calls are TRBV6-6 and TRBJ1-4; 7 bases align to TRBD1. Germline V gene data show CDR1 as MNHNY and CDR2 as SVGAGI (reference sequence). V lost 6 bases and J lost 8; bases outside the gene matches: 3. The length of the CDR3 is 12 residues. The CDR3 protein is CASSQGGEKLFF. The CDR3 region has the DNA TGTGCCAGCAGCCAGGGGGGGGAAAAACTGTTTTTT.

The chain links TRBV5-1 to TRBJ2-1, with TRBD2 matching over 15 bases. After removal of 4 bases from V and 5 bases from J, the junction contained 7 bases not matched to a gene. Germline V gives CDR1 SGHRS, CDR2 YFSETQ. The CDR3 consists of 17 residues. The CDR3 nucleotides are TGCGCCAGCAGCCCATGGACTAGCGGGAGGGTAGACAATGAGCAGTTCTTC. It codes for CASSPWTSGRVDNEQFF.

V gene TRBV7-9 combines with J gene TRBJ2-1; 12 positions match TRBD2. J lost 4 bases, V lost 5 bases, and 9 bases had no gene match. Germline CDR1 is SEHNR and CDR2 is FQNEAQ (reference sequence). This CDR3 spans 17 amino acids. CDR3 nucleotides: TGTGCCAGCAGCCCAGACCCCGGGACTAGCGGGTACAATGAGCAGTTCTTC. Protein sequence: CASSPDPGTSGYNEQFF.